This T cell receptor beta chain appears in the sequencing data of a study of vaccination and CD4 T cells after COVID-19. Study details: Post-vaccine sample collection happened at a median of approximately 74 days after dose two, ranging 14 to 241. Study results and limitations: Spike mono-reactivity was found in 304 of 307 vaccine-specific clones from convalescent patients.

Sequencing of the DNA from cultured CD4+ T cells was carried out with the Oncomine TCR Beta short-read assay. TCRdb re-derived calls from the PCR reads in MiXCR, one entry per CDR3 protein. The repertoire has approximately 22,000 distinct CDR3 sequences, 32% of them found once; the top ten carry about an eighth. CDR1 and CDR2 from the germline V gene are SGHNT and YENEEA. The CDR3 consists of 15 residues. After removal of 0 bases from V and 10 bases from J, the junction contained 5 bases not matched to a gene. This clonotype has only a few counts. The antigen remains unidentified. The time point denotes: late sampling 161 to 241 days after vaccination in a few convalescent patients. Treatment described: approximately 11-day PBMC culture with coronavirus spike peptide pools or control peptides (ViraFEST assay). After expanding antigen-specific T cells with peptide pools, ViraFEST sequenced their TCRs.

The sample in question was CD4+ T cells from blood, cultured in vitro, obtained about 7 months after SARS-CoV-2 vaccination. The V and J genes are TRBV11-3 and TRBJ2-1; 11 positions agree with TRBD2. The source is a human donor who had recovered from COVID-19. For the CDR3, the DNA is TGTGCCAGCAGCTTAGATGGGACTAGCGGACGGGAGCAGTTCTTC. This codes for CASSLDGTSGREQFF.